A single sample is the source of the 17 T cell receptor beta chains below, sequenced in a study of long-term antiretroviral therapy in people with HIV. Survey-level resolution applied to immunoSEQ assay v3.0. Profiling relied on immunoSEQ multiplex PCR, and the TCRdb table lists in-frame clones only, not all of them. Counted here are approximately 24,000 clones, 80% to 90% occurring once; the ten biggest clones make up approximately 5%. The source was unsorted PBMCs, collected less than 4.7 years after starting antiretroviral therapy. The receptors shown here come from a man aged 30 to 45 with HIV.

The chain couples TRBV19 to TRBJ1-1; the D is unclear. The CDR3 has 15 residues. Between the trimmed V and J ends, which lost 3 bases and 3 bases, there was a span of 14 bases. CDR1 and CDR2 from the germline V gene are LNHDA and SQIVND (reference sequence). The CDR3: CASSIRGRLHTEAFF. The CDR3 DNA follows: TGTGCCAGTAGTATTCGCGGACGCTTGCACACTGAAGCTTTCTTT.

The gene calls are TRBV29-1 and TRBJ2-7; a weak D match, TRBD1 (6 bases). CDR3 size: 13 residues. Germline V gives CDR1 SQVTM, CDR2 ANQGSEA. V dropped 6 bases and J dropped 0 bases, with 12 bases sitting between them. The CDR3 DNA reads TGCAGCGTCGTAGGGACATCCTCCTACGAGCAGTACTTC. Its protein is CSVVGTSSYEQYF.

The rearrangement uses TRBV9 and TRBJ2-2; D perhaps matches TRBD2 (5 bases). This CDR3 contains 18 residues. Trimming took 3 bases from V and 3 from J, leaving 21 bases between them. Germline CDR1 is SGDLS and CDR2 is YYNGEE. The CDR3 DNA is TGTGCCAGCAGCGCCCATAGAACTGAGGGTCGTGACACCGGGGAGCTGTTTTTT. Protein product: CASSAHRTEGRDTGELFF.

The rearrangement uses TRBV2 and TRBJ2-3; D gene ambiguous. Germline V gives CDR1 SNHLY, CDR2 FYNNEI. The ends were cut back, 3 bases at V and 2 bases at J, with 9 bases in the middle. CDR3 length: 14 residues. Here the CDR3 DNA reads TGTGCCAGCAGTGATGGTCTGGCCACAGATACGCAGTATTTT. Translated, it gives CASSDGLATDTQYF.

V gene TRBV5-6 combines with J gene TRBJ2-2; the D is unclear. The V end was cut by 2 bases, the J end by 4 bases, with 6 bases between. Germline lookup yields CDR1 SGHDT and CDR2 YYEEEE. The CDR3 runs to 13 residues. CDR3 sequence reads: CASSFPPTGELFF. The CDR3, as DNA: TGTGCCAGCAGCTTCCCCCCCACCGGGGAGCTGTTTTTT.

In its sample, this clone was seen once. This rearrangement joins TRBV6-1 to TRBJ2-7; D gene unclear. CDR3 length: 11 residues. Trimming cost V 7 bases and J 2 bases, with 6 bases left between them. Germline V gives CDR1 MNHNS, CDR2 SASEGT. The CDR3 loop is CASISPYEQYF. In DNA, the CDR3 is TGTGCCAGCATTTCTCCCTACGAGCAGTACTTC.

CDR3 bases: TGTGCCAGCAGCCTGACATCGAACACCGGGGAGCTGTTTTTT. This encodes CASSLTSNTGELFF. This chain joins TRBV11-2 and TRBJ2-2; unclear D gene. The V end was cut by 5 bases, the J end by 0 bases, with 7 bases between. This CDR3 spans 14 amino acids. Germline V gene sequence: CDR1 SGHAT, CDR2 FQNNGV.

V is TRBV10-2 and J is TRBJ1-6, with a possible D match to TRBD1 (6 bases). The germline CDR1 and CDR2 sequences are WSHSY and SAAADI. CDR3 length: 15 residues. The V gene lost 2 bases and the J gene lost 7 bases, with 12 bases spanning the gap. CDR3 bases: TGCGCCAGCAGTGAGACCGGGACACGGAATTCACCCCTCCACTTT. Translation gives CASSETGTRNSPLHF.

J is TRBJ2-2 and V is TRBV9; perhaps TRBD1 as D (7 bases). This CDR3 contains 15 residues. Per germline, CDR1 SGDLS and CDR2 YYNGEE. V was shortened by 4 bases and J by 7 bases, with 17 bases between the two germline ends. CDR3 protein: CASSTKEGAGGELFF. As DNA, the CDR3 is TGTGCCAGCAGCACCAAGGAGGGGGCCGGCGGGGAGCTGTTTTTT. Full variable domain (rest looked up from reference TRBV9 and TRBJ2-2): DSGVTQTPKHLITATGQRVTLRCSPRSGDLSVYWYQQSLDQGLQFLIQYYNGEERAKGNILERFSAQQFPDLHSELNLSSLELGDSALYFCASSTKEGAGGELFFGEGSRLTVL.

V gene TRBV4-1 combines with J gene TRBJ2-7, with D tentatively TRBD1 or TRBD2 (5 bases each). This CDR3 region has 13 residues. V lost 3 bases and J lost 1, with 7 bases in between. Germline-derived CDR1 and CDR2 are MGHRA and YSYEKL. CDR3 loop: CASSHGGSYEQYF. The CDR3 bases are TGCGCCAGCAGCCATGGGGGTTCCTACGAGCAGTACTTC.

The chain carries TRBV9 and TRBJ2-3; D perhaps matches TRBD1 (6 bases). V was cut by 5 bases and J by 1 base, with 14 bases left in between. The germline gives CDR1 SGDLS, CDR2 YYNGEE. The CDR3 totals 15 residues. The DNA for the CDR3 is TGTGCCAGCAGTACCCAGGGGATAGGCACAGATACGCAGTATTTT. Its protein is CASSTQGIGTDTQYF.

This clone is classed as medium-sized. V and J are TRBV11-1 and TRBJ2-1, with 7 positions matching TRBD2. CDR1 is SGHAT and CDR2 is FQDESV in the germline V gene (reference sequence). The CDR3 length is 15 residues. V lost 4 bases and J lost 9; bases outside the gene matches: 12. The CDR3 DNA is TGTGCCAGCAGCTGGGGAGGATCGGTAGCGGGTGAGCAGTTCTTC. Encoded protein: CASSWGGSVAGEQFF.

The rearrangement joins TRBV10-3 to TRBJ2-6, with unresolved D. The germline V gene encodes CDR1 ENHRY and CDR2 SYGVKD. The CDR3 totals 14 residues. The V end was cut by 0 bases, the J end by 1 base, with 1 base between. The CDR3 region has the DNA TGTGCCATCAGTGAGTCGTCTGGGGCCAACGTCCTGACTTTC. Translating gives CAISESSGANVLTF.

The chain employs TRBV7-9 and TRBJ1-1; no firm D call. V was pared by 5 bases and J by 0 bases, with 22 bases between. The CDR3 runs to 18 residues. Germline V CDR1 and CDR2: SEHNR, FQNEAQ (reference sequence). CDR3 coding DNA: TGTGCCAGCAGCCCCTTCAGGCCCTCCCTTATTATGAACACTGAAGCTTTCTTT. It specifies CASSPFRPSLIMNTEAFF.

The chain's CDR3 is CASSPRGVSNTEAFF. The DNA of the CDR3 is TGTGCCAGCAGCCCCCGCGGGGTTTCGAACACTGAAGCTTTCTTT. The chain has TRBV13 and TRBJ1-1; D is ambiguous. This CDR3 contains 15 residues. The V end lost 5 bases, the J end lost 1 base, and 14 bases lay between the germline ends. Germline V gene lookup returns CDR1 PRHDT and CDR2 FYEKMQ (reference sequence). Using reference TRBV13 and TRBJ1-1 for the parts outside the CDR3, the full variable domain is AAGVIQSPRHLIKEKRETATLKCYPIPRHDTVYWYQQGPGQDPQFLISFYEKMQSDKGSIPDRFSAQQFSDYHSELNMSSLELGDSALYFCASSPRGVSNTEAFFGQGTRLTVV.

The chain combines TRBV5-6 with TRBJ1-2; D is possibly TRBD1 (5 bases). The CDR3 loop spans 13 amino acids. Germline values: CDR1 SGHDT, CDR2 YYEEEE. The V gene lost 1 base and the J gene lost 6 bases, with 10 bases spanning the gap. The CDR3 bases are TGTGCCAGCAGCTTGACAGCCAGGGATGGCTACACCTTC. It specifies CASSLTARDGYTF. The full variable domain, with the rest looked up from reference TRBV5-6 and TRBJ1-2, is DAGVTQSPTHLIKTRGQQVTLRCSPKSGHDTVSWYQQALGQGPQFIFQYYEEEERQRGNFPDRFSGHQFPNYSSELNVNALLLGDSALYLCASSLTARDGYTFGSGTRLTVV.

This sequence joins TRBV25-1 and TRBJ1-2; the match to TRBD1 covers 9 bases. The germline V gene encodes CDR1 MGHDK and CDR2 SYGVNS. The V gene end was trimmed by 6 bases and the J gene end by 6 bases; junction bases not matched to a gene: 5. The CDR3 contains 13 residues. As DNA, the CDR3 is TGTGCCAGCAGCCTCGGGGACAGGGATGGCTACACCTTC. This translates into CASSLGDRDGYTF.